This T cell receptor (beta chain) was profiled in a study of spatial heterogeneity in lung cancer (dated by TCRdb to 2018 to 2020). In terms of the full investigation: Beta-chain transcripts were consistently detected in greater numbers than alpha-chain transcripts, which likely reflected higher beta-chain transcript abundance. A strong correlation was found between TCR transcript counts in tumor regions and a T cell transcriptional module score from matched bulk RNA-seq. In the raw uncorrected reads, each unique combination of TCR and UMI appeared more than ten times on average. TCR alpha and beta repertoires were quantitatively compared across multiple tumor regions, matched nontumor lung and blood in non-small cell lung cancer. Nonsynonymous mutation counts, determined by whole-exome sequencing of tumor tissue, were related to TCR repertoire features. Both alpha and beta chains were TCR-sequenced in samples taken at surgery, namely 220 tumor regions, 63 to 70 matched nontumor lung samples and 55 to 60 PBMC samples.

Reading the label with the study, this specimen's time point is: sample taken at primary tumor resection. The donors were fewer than 90 patients from the lung TRACERx cohort who had early-stage, untreated non-small cell lung cancer. Whole RNA extracted from tumor and nontumor lung tissue, or from cryopreserved PBMC samples, was used for TCR sequencing without cell sorting. A patient was chosen for TCR sequencing only when enough RNA was available from at least two tumor regions. A lung pathologist reviewed the tumor and adjacent nontumor lung specimens before the specimens were selected. A word on this clonotype: What antigen it recognizes has not been identified. A much larger clonotype is one base distant, so this may be a read error.

Per the germline V gene, MNHEY is the CDR1 and SVGEGT is the CDR2. The CDR3 sequence holds 15 residues, the cysteine and phenylalanine included. Just the 45-base CDR3 DNA is kept, in frame starting at base 1. The study at large found these results: TCR-seq coverage of tumor T cells was estimated at only approximately 7% for alpha chains and about 13% for beta chains. The tumor nonsynonymous mutation count correlated with the number of expanded alpha and beta TCRs within the tumor. Confirming at a functional level the hypothesis that regional TCRs recognize regional mutations was considered to require additional single-cell paired TCR alpha and beta sequencing. Counts of ubiquitous and regional expanded TCRs were found to correlate with counts of ubiquitous and regional nonsynonymous mutations, respectively.

The receptor library was made with 5' RACE. Reads for this sample came from a NextSeq 500. The TCR library protocol attached a unique molecular identifier to each TCR cDNA molecule to allow correction of PCR and sequencing errors. Turning to the authors' computational methods: Decombinator tools were used for TCR identification, UMI-based error correction and CDR3 extraction. Expanded TCRs were defined as those above a frequency of 2 per 1,000, corresponding to the top 1% of the tumor frequency distribution. Expanded tumor TCRs were classed as regional if statistically deemed absent (corrected P<0.05) from at least one tumor region, otherwise ubiquitous. Rényi diversity was computed with the R vegan package after subsampling each repertoire 100 times to 5,000 TCRs. CDR3 similarity networks were built from amino acid triplet string-kernel similarity, connecting CDR3s with pairwise similarity above 0.82. Using fastp trimming at Q25 and MiXCR clonotype assembly, TCRdb reanalyzed the public sequencing data and kept in-frame beta chains. Entries are consolidated by CDR3 protein sequence, retaining the most common genes and DNA. The V and J calls and clone size are TCRdb's, not the authors'. A total of approximately 7,800 distinct CDR3 sequences appear in this sample, roughly 8.7% of them only once. The ten largest clones capture roughly 4.6% of the sample.

In this chain, TRBV6-2 or TRBV6-3 is recombined with TRBJ2-2; TRBD2 is possibly the D segment (5 matching bases). This receptor was taken from a male donor with early-stage non-small cell lung cancer. This material consisted of lung tumor tissue, taken at surgery. For the CDR3, the sequence is CDSSYSSAGTGELFF. The nucleotide sequence reads as follows: TGTGACAGCAGTTATTCATCCGCGGGCACCGGGGAGCTGTTTTTT.